This record concerns one T cell receptor (beta chain) sequence. Its antigen is currently unknown. Sequencing used immunoSEQ multiplex PCR; TCRdb keeps in-frame clones, though not all of them. The sample consists of a few million clones, around 95% of them appearing once. This specimen belongs to a study of shared clonotypes between healthy human individuals. Study summary: Per donor, three plates held CD4 naive cells, three held CD4 memory, two held CD8 naive and one held CD8 memory. Findings and caveats of the study: Naive subsets, compared against memory subsets, generally had larger estimated richness values.

V lost 1 base, J lost 0 bases, and 9 bases lay in between. This CDR3 comprises 15 residues. From germline, CDR1 is SGHTA and CDR2 FQGNSA. The donors were adults (healthy and HIV-negative) with no recent acute infections or vaccinations. This chain joins TRBV7-2 and TRBJ1-2; the D is unclear. The sample was naive CD4+ T cells sorted from blood. Described subset: CD45RA+ positively selected. This TCR came from a man aged 18 to 29 in good health. CDR3 nucleotides: TGTGCCAGCAGCTTAGGCGGATTCCCTAACTATGGCTACACCTTC. It codes for CASSLGGFPNYGYTF.